This record concerns one TCR beta chain sequence. These data come from a study of PD-1 blockade in mismatch repair-deficient tumors. In the study overall: Enrolled about 2013-2016, patients had progressing, pretreated mismatch repair-deficient cancers of 12 types.

The assay was immunoSEQ multiplex PCR, and TCRdb's table has in-frame clones only and misses some. This sample has tens of thousands of clones, with approximately 78% found just once. The CDR3 loop spans 11 amino acids. CDR1 is GTSNPN, CDR2 SVGIG, per germline (reference sequence). Trimming took 7 bases from V and 1 from J, leaving 7 bases between them. The receptor comes from an adult with mismatch repair-deficient cancer. V is TRBV30 and J is TRBJ1-1; D gene uncertain. Sequences were derived from peripheral blood, sampled 2 weeks after starting pembrolizumab. Written as DNA, the CDR3 is TGTGCCTCAGGAAAGAACACTGAAGCTTTCTTT. It yields the protein CASGKNTEAFF. Supplemented by reference TRBV30 and TRBJ1-1, the full variable domain reads SQTIHQWPATLVQPVGSPLSLECTVEGTSNPNLYWYRQAAGRGLQLLFYSVGIGQISSEVPQNLSASRPQDRQFILSSKKLLLSDSGFYLCASGKNTEAFFGQGTRLTVV.